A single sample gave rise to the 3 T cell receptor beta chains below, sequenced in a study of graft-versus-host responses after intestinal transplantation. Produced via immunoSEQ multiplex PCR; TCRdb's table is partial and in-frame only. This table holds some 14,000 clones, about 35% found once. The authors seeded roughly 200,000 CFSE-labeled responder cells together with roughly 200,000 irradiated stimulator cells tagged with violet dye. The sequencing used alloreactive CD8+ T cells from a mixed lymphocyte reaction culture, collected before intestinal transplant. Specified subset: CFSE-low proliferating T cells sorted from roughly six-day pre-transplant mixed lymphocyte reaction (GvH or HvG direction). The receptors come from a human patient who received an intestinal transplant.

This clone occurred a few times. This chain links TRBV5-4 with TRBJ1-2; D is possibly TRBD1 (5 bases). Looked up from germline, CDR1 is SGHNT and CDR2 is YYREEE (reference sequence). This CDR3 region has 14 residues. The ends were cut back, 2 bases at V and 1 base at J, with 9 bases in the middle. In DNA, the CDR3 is TGTGCCAGCAGCTTAGACAGACATAACTATGGCTACACCTTC. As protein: CASSLDRHNYGYTF.

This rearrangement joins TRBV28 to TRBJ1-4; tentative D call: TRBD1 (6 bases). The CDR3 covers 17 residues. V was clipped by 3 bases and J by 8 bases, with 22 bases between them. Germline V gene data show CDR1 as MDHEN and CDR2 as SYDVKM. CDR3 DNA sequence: TGTGCCAGCAGTTTCCCCAGGGGCAGGGGCTTGAAGGAAAAACTGTTTTTT. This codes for CASSFPRGRGLKEKLFF.

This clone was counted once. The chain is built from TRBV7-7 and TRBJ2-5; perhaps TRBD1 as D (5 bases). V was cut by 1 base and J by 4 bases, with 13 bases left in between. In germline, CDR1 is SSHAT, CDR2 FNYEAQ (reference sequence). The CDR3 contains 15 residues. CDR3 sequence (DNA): TGTGCCAGCAGCTTAGGGGGCGTCAGTGTAGAGACCCAGTACTTC. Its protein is CASSLGGVSVETQYF.